A selection of T cell receptor beta chains follows, all from one sample in a study of blood T cell repertoires in COVID-19. Only in-frame clones appear in the TCRdb table, and some are missing; sequencing was by immunoSEQ multiplex PCR. Of over 120,000 clones listed, over 75% are singletons. Sequences were obtained from peripheral blood. The source of these receptors is a woman aged 45-59 years with acute or convalescent COVID-19. Each CDR3 is given with its conserved first and last residue. A D gene is named only where the DNA matches it firmly. Clone size is stated in some rows and not others, as once, few, many or a class when expanded.

TRBJ2-7	-	TRBV6-5	TRBD2	TGTGCCAGCAATCCAGCGGGAGGGACCCCCTACGAGCAGTACTTC	CASNPAGGTPYEQYF
TRBJ1-2	-	TRBV18	TRBD1	TGTGCCAGCTCACCACCGGACAGGGTCAGCGGCTACACCTTC	CASSPPDRVSGYTF
TRBJ2-1	-	TRBV6-5	-	TGTGCCAGCAGTTATGAACGGAGCTCCTACAATGAGCAGTTCTTC	CASSYERSSYNEQFF
TRBJ1-3	-	TRBV7-3	TRBD1	TGTGCCAGCAGCGAACAGGGGGCCCTAGGAAACACCATATATTTT	CASSEQGALGNTIYF
TRBJ1-5	-	TRBV5-8	TRBD1	TGTGCCAGCAGCGCGGGACAGGGGAATCAGCCCCAGCATTTT	CASSAGQGNQPQHF
TRBJ1-2	-	TRBV7-2	TRBD1	TGTGCCAGCAGCTCGGACAGGATGTATGGCTACACCTTC	CASSSDRMYGYTF
TRBJ2-7	-	TRBV27	-	TGTGCCAGCAGTTTGGATCCGGGGTACGAGCAGTACTTC	CASSLDPGYEQYF
TRBJ1-4	-	TRBV15	TRBD1	TGTGCCACCAGCAGAGGGACAGGCCAGAATGAAAAACTGTTTTTT	CATSRGTGQNEKLFF
TRBJ2-1	-	TRBV3-1/TRBV3-2	-	TGTGCCAGCAGCCAACAGGGGAGCTCCTACAATGAGCAGTTCTTC	CASSQQGSSYNEQFF
TRBJ2-5	-	TRBV5-6	-	TGTGCCAGCAGCTTGGTGTACAGCCAAGAGACCCAGTACTTC	CASSLVYSQETQYF
TRBJ2-1	-	TRBV5-1	-	TGCGCCAGCAGCTTCTGGCCCAACGGGGAATCCTACAATGAGCAGTTCTTC	CASSFWPNGESYNEQFF
TRBJ2-7	few	TRBV2	-	TGTGCCAGCAGTGAGGAACAGGCCCTCGAGACCTACGAGCAGTACTTC	CASSEEQALETYEQYF
TRBJ1-1	-	TRBV12-5	-	TGTGCTAGTGGCCCTCGGGGCTGGGGGCGCAGGACTGAAGCTTTCTTT	CASGPRGWGRRTEAFF
TRBJ2-7	once	TRBV19	TRBD1	TGTGCCAGTAACGATCCGGGACAGGGTAACTACGAGCAGTACTTC	CASNDPGQGNYEQYF
TRBJ2-2	-	TRBV29-1	TRBD1	TGCAGCTCAAGAGGCTCAGGGGGTACCGGGGAGCTGTTTTTT	CSSRGSGGTGELFF
TRBJ2-2	-	TRBV5-1	-	TGCGCCAGCAGCTCCCGCCCAGGGCGCACCGGGGAGCTGTTTTTT	CASSSRPGRTGELFF
TRBJ2-1	-	TRBV11-2	TRBD1	TGTGCCAGCAGCGCGGGACAGGGCGCGCCCTACAATGAGCAGTTCTTC	CASSAGQGAPYNEQFF
TRBJ2-5	-	TRBV5-4	TRBD1	TGTGCCAGCAGCACGTGGACAGGGGGCGCCGGGGAGACCCAGTACTTC	CASSTWTGGAGETQYF
TRBJ1-1	-	TRBV10-1	-	TGCGCCAGCAGTGAAGCTAAAGACACTGAAGCTTTCTTT	CASSEAKDTEAFF
TRBJ2-1	-	TRBV29-1	TRBD2	TGCAGCGTTGGGCTAGCGGGGTACAATGAGCAGTTCTTC	CSVGLAGYNEQFF
TRBJ2-3	-	TRBV29-1	TRBD2	TGCAGCGTTGGAGGCCCGACTAGCGGGAACACAGATACGCAGTATTTT	CSVGGPTSGNTDTQYF
TRBJ1-2	-	TRBV12-3/TRBV12-4	TRBD1	TGTGCCAGCAGCCCCGGGACAGGGGGAGGCTACACCTTC	CASSPGTGGGYTF
TRBJ1-4	-	TRBV28	-	TGTGCCAGCAGTCCCGGAACAGCTGGTAGTGAAAAACTGTTTTTT	CASSPGTAGSEKLFF
TRBJ2-2	-	TRBV7-3	TRBD2	TGTGCCAGCAGGGAGTCGGGGGGACGCACCGGGGAGCTGTTTTTT	CASRESGGRTGELFF
TRBJ1-1	-	TRBV9	-	TGTGCCAGCAGCGTACAGGGGAACACTGAAGCTTTCTTT	CASSVQGNTEAFF
TRBJ2-7	-	TRBV11-1	TRBD1	TGTGCCAGCAGCTTAGCACAGGGGTACGAGCAGTACTTC	CASSLAQGYEQYF
TRBJ2-2	-	TRBV7-7	-	TGTGCTAGCAGCTTAACAGGGTCCACCGGGGAGCTGTTTTTT	CASSLTGSTGELFF
TRBJ1-1	-	TRBV5-1	-	TGCGCCAGCAGCTTTCAGACCCTGGCGGACACTGAAGCTTTCTTT	CASSFQTLADTEAFF
TRBJ2-7	-	TRBV18	-	TGTGCCAGCTCACCACAGGGCAGGACTACCTACGAGCAGTACTTC	CASSPQGRTTYEQYF
TRBJ2-1	-	TRBV5-1	TRBD2	TGCGCCAGCAGCTTGGCCCCTTCGGGGACTAGCGGGAACAATGAGCAGTTCTTC	CASSLAPSGTSGNNEQFF
TRBJ1-6	-	TRBV7-9	-	TGTGCCAGCAGCTTAAACAGTCATAATTCACCCCTCCACTTT	CASSLNSHNSPLHF
TRBJ2-2	few	TRBV7-3	TRBD1	TGTGCCAGCAGCTCTTACGGGGGGACAGGGTACACCGGGGAGCTGTTTTTT	CASSSYGGTGYTGELFF
TRBJ1-2	-	TRBV6-5	-	TGTGCCAGCGGGACTCCCAGGGACGGCTACACCTTC	CASGTPRDGYTF
TRBJ1-6	-	TRBV28	-	TGTGCCAGCAGTTCCGTTCTGGCGGGCGATAATTCACCCCTCCACTTT	CASSSVLAGDNSPLHF
TRBJ2-1	-	TRBV10-3	TRBD2	TGTGCCGTCCAGACTAGCGGCTCCTACAATGAGCAGTTCTTC	CAVQTSGSYNEQFF
TRBJ1-3	-	TRBV19	-	TGTGCCAGTAGTACCTCGACAGCCTCTGGAAACACCATATATTTT	CASSTSTASGNTIYF
TRBJ1-1	once	TRBV5-1	TRBD1	TGCGCCAGCAGCTTGGGTGGGGAGACAGGGAGGAACACTGAAGCTTTCTTT	CASSLGGETGRNTEAFF
TRBJ2-7	-	TRBV7-6	-	TGTGCCAGCAGCTCCCGGGACTCTAACCCCTACGAGCAGTACTTC	CASSSRDSNPYEQYF
TRBJ2-7	-	TRBV4-1	-	TGCGCCAGCAGCCAAGATCAGAACCGACCGGGGGAGCAGTACTTC	CASSQDQNRPGEQYF
TRBJ1-5	-	TRBV18	TRBD1	TGTGCCAGCTCACCACCGGGGCAGGGGGGCTATCAGCCCCAGCATTTT	CASSPPGQGGYQPQHF
TRBJ1-5	once	TRBV2	TRBD1	TGTGCCAGCAGTGATAGCCGGGACAGAAATCAGCCCCAGCATTTT	CASSDSRDRNQPQHF